This T cell receptor beta chain was retrieved from a study of regulatory T cells in long-lasting Graves disease. The CDR3 consists of 13 residues. V trimming: 1 base; J trimming: 10 bases; junction bases outside the gene matches: 5. Germline CDR1 reads SNHLY; CDR2 reads FYNNEI. As to time point: persistent/refractory GD, antithyroid drugs over 5 years with positive TRAb. Researchers made the TCR library from RNA that was extracted from PBMCs. Patients came from an endocrinology department in Xi'an, China. This clonotype was detected many times. Through Arm-PCR of CDR3 regions and iRepertoire HTBI primers, TCR beta libraries were built. TCRdb ran MiXCR on the multiplex PCR reads and lists one entry per CDR3 protein. The table shows 350,000 to 450,000 distinct CDR3 sequences, with roughly 20% occurring only once.

Sample: peripheral blood mononuclear cells (PBMCs), taken when the disease was refractory, from a patient treated with antithyroid drugs. This chain connects TRBV2 to TRBJ2-7, with 9 bases fitting TRBD1. The TCR comes from a female donor with Graves disease. CDR3 sequence: CASSEGGTGSQYF. As DNA, the CDR3 is TGTGCCAGCAGTGAAGGGGGGACAGGGAGTCAGTACTTC.